These T cell receptor beta chains were read from a single sample in a study of blood T cell repertoires in COVID-19. This table comes from immunoSEQ multiplex PCR, and its TCRdb copy is limited to in-frame clones, with some not included. The data hold fewer than 30,000 clones, with 90% to 95% observed a single time. The sequencing sample was made of peripheral blood. The receptors come from a human donor with active COVID-19. The donor label of this sample is uncertain. CDR3s include the opening cysteine and the closing phenylalanine or tryptophan. Fields, in order: clone size, CDR3 length, D gene, J gene, V gene, CDR3 DNA, CDR3 protein. A D gene is named only where the DNA matches it firmly. A clone size is listed for some rows: how often the clone was seen (once, few, many), or a class if it is expanded.

size: once
length: 12
D: NA
J: TRBJ2-7
V: TRBV30
DNA: TGTGCCTGGAAGGCGGACACCTACGAGCAGTACTTC
CDR3: CAWKADTYEQYF

size: NA
length: 16
D: TRBD1
J: TRBJ1-6
V: TRBV7-6
DNA: TGTGCCAGCAGCACGGGACAGGGCTCCTATAATTCACCCCTCCACTTT
CDR3: CASSTGQGSYNSPLHF

size: few
length: 17
D: TRBD2
J: TRBJ2-5
V: TRBV18
DNA: TGTGCCAGCTCACCAAGCAGCGGGGGGGCTCGAGGAGAGACCCAGTACTTC
CDR3: CASSPSSGGARGETQYF

size: NA
length: 14
D: TRBD1
J: TRBJ2-5
V: TRBV5-1
DNA: TGCGCCAGCAGCGCCGGACAGGGTTGGGAGACCCAGTACTTC
CDR3: CASSAGQGWETQYF

size: NA
length: 16
D: TRBD1
J: TRBJ1-3
V: TRBV7-2
DNA: TGTGCCAGCAGCTCACAGGGGGCCTACTCTGGAAACACCATATATTTT
CDR3: CASSSQGAYSGNTIYF

size: once
length: 14
D: TRBD1
J: TRBJ2-7
V: TRBV9
DNA: TGTGCCAGCAGCTATCAGGGGGCCCCATACGAGCAGTACTTC
CDR3: CASSYQGAPYEQYF

size: NA
length: 15
D: NA
J: TRBJ1-4
V: TRBV11-2
DNA: TGTGCCAGCAGCTTAGCCCCCAGGGGAAGGGAAAAACTGTTTTTT
CDR3: CASSLAPRGREKLFF

size: once
length: 12
D: NA
J: TRBJ1-4
V: TRBV20-1
DNA: TGCAGTGCTAGTTTACGGGGTGAAAAACTGTTTTTT
CDR3: CSASLRGEKLFF

size: NA
length: 16
D: NA
J: TRBJ1-2
V: TRBV5-1
DNA: TGCGCCAGCAGCTTGGCCGGGGGGGCGAGCTTCTATGGCTACACCTTC
CDR3: CASSLAGGASFYGYTF

size: NA
length: 16
D: TRBD2
J: TRBJ2-1
V: TRBV6-5
DNA: TGTGCCAGCAGTTACTCGGGACTAGCGGTTTACAATGAGCAGTTCTTC
CDR3: CASSYSGLAVYNEQFF

size: NA
length: 20
D: NA
J: TRBJ2-2
V: TRBV6-2/TRBV6-3
DNA: TGTGCCAGCAGTTACACAGGCGCTGAAAGCGAGCTGTTAAACACCGGGGAGCTGTTTTTT
CDR3: CASSYTGAESELLNTGELFF

size: few
length: 14
D: NA
J: TRBJ1-2
V: TRBV28
DNA: TGTGCCAGCAGTTTAGGCCAGTTCAACTATGGCTACACCTTC
CDR3: CASSLGQFNYGYTF

size: NA
length: 16
D: NA
J: TRBJ2-1
V: TRBV7-3
DNA: TGTGCCAGCAGCTACCTCGGGGGGCGAACCTACAATGAGCAGTTCTTC
CDR3: CASSYLGGRTYNEQFF

size: NA
length: 14
D: NA
J: TRBJ2-3
V: TRBV6-5
DNA: TGTGCCAGCTCGGGTTTGTCGTCCACGGATACGCAGTATTTT
CDR3: CASSGLSSTDTQYF

size: NA
length: 15
D: NA
J: TRBJ2-2
V: TRBV30
DNA: TGTGCCTGCCACCGACCGGGACTTGACACCGGGGAGCTGTTTTTT
CDR3: CACHRPGLDTGELFF

size: NA
length: 15
D: TRBD2
J: TRBJ2-2
V: TRBV6-5
DNA: TGTGCCAGCAGTACCAGCGGGGGGGCCATCGGGGAGCTGTTTTTT
CDR3: CASSTSGGAIGELFF

size: NA
length: 16
D: NA
J: TRBJ2-6
V: TRBV5-4
DNA: TGTGCCAGCAGCCCCCCTATGGGGGGAGGGGCCAACGTCCTGACTTTC
CDR3: CASSPPMGGGANVLTF

size: few
length: 15
D: TRBD1
J: TRBJ1-2
V: TRBV27
DNA: TGTGCCAGCAGTCCCTTTCCAGGGGGCAAGGATGGCTACACCTTC
CDR3: CASSPFPGGKDGYTF

size: NA
length: 13
D: NA
J: TRBJ2-5
V: TRBV3-1/TRBV3-2
DNA: TGTGCCAGCAGCCAAGAATATCAAGAGACCCAGTACTTC
CDR3: CASSQEYQETQYF

size: NA
length: 17
D: TRBD1
J: TRBJ2-7
V: TRBV25-1
DNA: TGTGCCAGCAGTGAATATCGAACAGGGGAGATCTCCTACGAGCAGTACTTC
CDR3: CASSEYRTGEISYEQYF

size: NA
length: 11
D: TRBD1
J: TRBJ2-7
V: TRBV7-9
DNA: TGTGCCAGCAACGACAGGGACGAGCAGTACTTC
CDR3: CASNDRDEQYF

size: NA
length: 15
D: TRBD1
J: TRBJ2-7
V: TRBV4-2
DNA: TGTGCCAGCAGCCAAGGGGACAGGTTTTGGTACGAGCAGTACTTC
CDR3: CASSQGDRFWYEQYF

size: NA
length: 16
D: TRBD2
J: TRBJ2-3
V: TRBV7-2
DNA: TGTGCCAGCAGACTCGGGACTAGCGGGGTCACAGATACGCAGTATTTT
CDR3: CASRLGTSGVTDTQYF

size: NA
length: 15
D: TRBD1
J: TRBJ2-7
V: TRBV27
DNA: TGTGCCAGCACCACAGGACAGGGAATCCCCTACGAGCAGTACTTC
CDR3: CASTTGQGIPYEQYF

size: NA
length: 16
D: TRBD1
J: TRBJ1-5
V: TRBV7-2
DNA: TGTGCCAGCAAGGGGCAGGGGGTCACATTGGGTCAGCCCCAGCATTTT
CDR3: CASKGQGVTLGQPQHF

size: NA
length: 15
D: NA
J: TRBJ2-2
V: TRBV9
DNA: TGTGCCAGCAGCCCATCGGGATTGGGTTCCGGGGAGCTGTTTTTT
CDR3: CASSPSGLGSGELFF

size: once
length: 16
D: TRBD2
J: TRBJ2-3
V: TRBV2
DNA: TGTGCCAGCAGCCCAGGGTGGGCGGGGGACACAGATACGCAGTATTTT
CDR3: CASSPGWAGDTDTQYF

size: NA
length: 13
D: NA
J: TRBJ1-4
V: TRBV7-2
DNA: TGTGCCAGCAGCTCCTACAGTACCGAAAAACTGTTTTTT
CDR3: CASSSYSTEKLFF

size: NA
length: 13
D: TRBD1
J: TRBJ1-2
V: TRBV6-5
DNA: TGTGCCAGCCGGACAGGGATGGACTATGGCTACACCTTC
CDR3: CASRTGMDYGYTF

size: NA
length: 17
D: TRBD1
J: TRBJ1-3
V: TRBV29-1
DNA: TGCAGCGTGGCTGGGACAGGGGGCGATCAATCTGGAAACACCATATATTTT
CDR3: CSVAGTGGDQSGNTIYF

size: NA
length: 11
D: NA
J: TRBJ1-1
V: TRBV27
DNA: TGTGCCAGCAGTTCCCCCACAGGAGCTTTCTTT
CDR3: CASSSPTGAFF

size: NA
length: 15
D: TRBD1
J: TRBJ2-4
V: TRBV7-2
DNA: TGTGCCAGCAGCTCTAAAAAAAGGGGGCGCGACATTCAGTACTTC
CDR3: CASSSKKRGRDIQYF

size: NA
length: 16
D: NA
J: TRBJ1-2
V: TRBV7-2
DNA: TGTGCCAGCAGCGCCCAACCGGGAGGGGGGCTCTATGGCTACACCTTC
CDR3: CASSAQPGGGLYGYTF

size: NA
length: 14
D: NA
J: TRBJ1-2
V: TRBV5-4
DNA: TGTGCCAGCAGCTCCCCGGGTCTGCTCTATGGCTACACCTTC
CDR3: CASSSPGLLYGYTF

size: NA
length: 16
D: NA
J: TRBJ2-7
V: TRBV5-1
DNA: TGCGCCAGCAGCTCCACGGACAGTGCCCCTCGTGGCGAGCAGTACTTC
CDR3: CASSSTDSAPRGEQYF

size: NA
length: 15
D: NA
J: TRBJ2-2
V: TRBV14
DNA: TGTGCCAGCAGCCAACTGTCCCTTGCGGCCGGGGAGCTGTTTTTT
CDR3: CASSQLSLAAGELFF

size: NA
length: 16
D: NA
J: TRBJ2-1
V: TRBV6-2/TRBV6-3
DNA: TGTGCCAGCAGTTACGCGCCACTGAGCTCCTACAATGAGCAGTTCTTC
CDR3: CASSYAPLSSYNEQFF

size: NA
length: 12
D: TRBD2
J: TRBJ2-7
V: TRBV25-1
DNA: TGTGCCAGCAGTGACTCTAGCGGTACCCAGTACTTC
CDR3: CASSDSSGTQYF

size: NA
length: 14
D: TRBD1
J: TRBJ2-7
V: TRBV14
DNA: TGTGCCAGCAGCGTATCCGGGACAGGGCTCGAGCAGTACTTC
CDR3: CASSVSGTGLEQYF

size: NA
length: 15
D: TRBD1
J: TRBJ2-5
V: TRBV12-5
DNA: TGTGCTAGTGGTTTGGCCCGGGACAGGGGAGAGACCCAGTACTTC
CDR3: CASGLARDRGETQYF

size: NA
length: 18
D: TRBD1
J: TRBJ1-2
V: TRBV7-9
DNA: TGTGCCAGCAGCTTGTCCGGGACAGGGGGCTCTGGTAACTATGGCTACACCTTC
CDR3: CASSLSGTGGSGNYGYTF

size: NA
length: 16
D: TRBD1
J: TRBJ2-2
V: TRBV28
DNA: TGTGCCAGCAGTTTATGGTCGGGACAGGGGTCCGGGGAGCTGTTTTTT
CDR3: CASSLWSGQGSGELFF

size: NA
length: 18
D: NA
J: TRBJ1-3
V: TRBV9
DNA: TGTGCCAGCAGCGTAGGGTTCACTTCGAGGATCTCTGGAAACACCATATATTTT
CDR3: CASSVGFTSRISGNTIYF

size: once
length: 16
D: NA
J: TRBJ1-1
V: TRBV5-1
DNA: TGCGCCAGCAGCTTGGAAACAGGGATCTCGGGCACTGAAGCTTTCTTT
CDR3: CASSLETGISGTEAFF

size: NA
length: 13
D: NA
J: TRBJ1-2
V: TRBV5-6
DNA: TGTGCCAGCATCTTAAATATGGGGGCAGTCGGCACCTTC
CDR3: CASILNMGAVGTF

size: NA
length: 11
D: NA
J: TRBJ2-2
V: TRBV25-1
DNA: TGTGCCAGCAGTTCGAGCGGGGAGCTGTTTTTT
CDR3: CASSSSGELFF

size: NA
length: 15
D: TRBD1
J: TRBJ1-1
V: TRBV27
DNA: TGTGCCAGCAGAATTACAGGGGGCGCGGACACTGAAGCTTTCTTT
CDR3: CASRITGGADTEAFF

size: once
length: 19
D: NA
J: TRBJ2-6
V: TRBV10-1
DNA: TGCGCCAGCAGTGAGTATGTCAGGGGCCCTAGCTCTGGGGCCAACGTCCTGACTTTC
CDR3: CASSEYVRGPSSGANVLTF

size: NA
length: 15
D: NA
J: TRBJ2-3
V: TRBV12-5
DNA: TGTGCTAGTGGTTCAGGGGGGCAGGGGGCAGATACGCAGTATTTT
CDR3: CASGSGGQGADTQYF

size: NA
length: 16
D: NA
J: TRBJ1-2
V: TRBV30
DNA: TGTGCCTGGAGTCGAGAAAACAGGGAATTGGACTATGGCTACACCTTC
CDR3: CAWSRENRELDYGYTF

size: NA
length: 13
D: NA
J: TRBJ1-2
V: TRBV4-2
DNA: TGTGCCAGCAGCTTCCAGTCGGAGAAGGGCTACACCTTC
CDR3: CASSFQSEKGYTF

size: few
length: 15
D: NA
J: TRBJ1-2
V: TRBV11-3
DNA: TGTGCCAGCAGCCCCCACAGGGTGCCTAACTATGGCTACACCTTC
CDR3: CASSPHRVPNYGYTF

size: NA
length: 11
D: NA
J: TRBJ2-1
V: TRBV18
DNA: TGTGCCAGCTCATCCGACAATGAGCAGTTCTTC
CDR3: CASSSDNEQFF

size: NA
length: 14
D: NA
J: TRBJ1-1
V: TRBV24-1
DNA: TGTGCCACGTTGCTAACCAGGGGGAACACTGAAGCTTTCTTT
CDR3: CATLLTRGNTEAFF

size: NA
length: 15
D: NA
J: TRBJ1-4
V: TRBV28
DNA: TGTGCCAGCAGTACCCCGGGCGCCGAGGGTGAAAAACTGTTTTTT
CDR3: CASSTPGAEGEKLFF

size: NA
length: 14
D: TRBD2
J: TRBJ2-7
V: TRBV5-5
DNA: TGTGCCAGCAGCTTGGGGGAGGGGTTCTACGAGCAGTACTTC
CDR3: CASSLGEGFYEQYF

size: NA
length: 10
D: NA
J: TRBJ2-7
V: TRBV20-1
DNA: TGCAGTGCCAGGATGAGTGAGCAGTACTTC
CDR3: CSARMSEQYF

size: NA
length: 15
D: TRBD1
J: TRBJ2-2
V: TRBV5-4
DNA: TGTGCCAGCAGCTGGACAGGGGGCTCGACCGGGGAGCTGTTTTTT
CDR3: CASSWTGGSTGELFF

size: NA
length: 13
D: TRBD1
J: TRBJ2-3
V: TRBV10-3
DNA: TGTGCCACCACAGGGGGCGCGACAGATACGCAGTATTTT
CDR3: CATTGGATDTQYF

size: NA
length: 13
D: TRBD1
J: TRBJ2-5
V: TRBV5-5
DNA: TGTGCCAGCAGCACGACAGGGGTAGAGACCCAGTACTTC
CDR3: CASSTTGVETQYF